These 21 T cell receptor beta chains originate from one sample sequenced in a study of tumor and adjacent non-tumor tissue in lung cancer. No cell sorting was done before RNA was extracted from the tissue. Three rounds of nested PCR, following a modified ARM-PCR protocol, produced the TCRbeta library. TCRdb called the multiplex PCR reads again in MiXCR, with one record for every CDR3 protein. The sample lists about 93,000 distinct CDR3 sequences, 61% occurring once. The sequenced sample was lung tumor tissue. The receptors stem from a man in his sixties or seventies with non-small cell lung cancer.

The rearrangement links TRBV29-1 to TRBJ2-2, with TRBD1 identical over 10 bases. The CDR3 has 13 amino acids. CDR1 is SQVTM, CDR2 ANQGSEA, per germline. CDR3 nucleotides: TGCAGTGCAAGGACAGGGGGCACCGGGGAGCTGTTTTTT. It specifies CSARTGGTGELFF.

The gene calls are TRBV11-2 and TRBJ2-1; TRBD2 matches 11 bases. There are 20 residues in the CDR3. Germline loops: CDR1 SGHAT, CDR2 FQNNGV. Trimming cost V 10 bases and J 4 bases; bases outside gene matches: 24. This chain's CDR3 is CANNLRGGAGRLAGYNEQFF. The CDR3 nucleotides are TGTGCCAACAATCTCCGGGGGGGGGCAGGGAGACTAGCGGGGTACAATGAGCAGTTCTTC.

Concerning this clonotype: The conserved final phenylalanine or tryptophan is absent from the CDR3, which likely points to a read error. DNA for the CDR3: TGCAGCGTTGGACCGGGACACCCCAACAATGAGCAGTTCTCC. It is translated as CSVGPGHPNNEQFS. The rearrangement links TRBV29-1 to TRBJ2-1; tentatively, D is TRBD1 (6 bases). V shed 4 bases and J shed 5 bases, with 15 bases lying between them. CDR1 is SQVTM, CDR2 ANQGSEA, per germline. CDR3 length equals 14 residues.

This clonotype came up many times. The CDR3 is CASSPTTSGRGRDTQYF. CDR3 bases: TGTGCCAGCAGTCCCACGACTAGCGGGAGGGGTCGGGATACCCAGTACTTC. The chain has TRBV6-5 and TRBJ2-5; 14 nucleotides align to TRBD2. J lost 8 bases, V lost 5 bases, and 13 bases had no gene match. The germline CDR1 and CDR2 sequences are MNHEY and SVGAGI. The length of the CDR3 is 17 residues.

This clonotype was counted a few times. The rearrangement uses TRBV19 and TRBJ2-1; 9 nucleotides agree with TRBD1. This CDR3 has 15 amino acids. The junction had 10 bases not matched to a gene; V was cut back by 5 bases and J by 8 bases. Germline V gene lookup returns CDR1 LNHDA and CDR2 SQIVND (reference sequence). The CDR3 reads CASSSDRGMSHEQFF. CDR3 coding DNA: TGTGCCAGTAGTTCGGACAGGGGAATGTCCCATGAGCAGTTCTTC. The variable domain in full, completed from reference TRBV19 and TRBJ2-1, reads DGGITQSPKYLFRKEGQNVTLSCEQNLNHDAMYWYRQDPGQGLRLIYYSQIVNDFQKGDIAEGYSVSREKKESFPLTVTSAQKNPTAFYLCASSSDRGMSHEQFFGPGTRLTVL.

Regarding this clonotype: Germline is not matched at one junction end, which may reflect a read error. CDR3 sequence reads: CASSNRGGSSYGQYF. CDR3 bases: TGTGCCAGCAGCAACCGGGGAGGGAGCTCCTACGGGCAGTACTTC. The chain recombines TRBV5-6 with TRBJ2-7, with TRBD2 matching over 7 bases. The CDR3 extends over 15 amino acids. In germline, CDR1 is SGHDT, CDR2 YYEEEE.

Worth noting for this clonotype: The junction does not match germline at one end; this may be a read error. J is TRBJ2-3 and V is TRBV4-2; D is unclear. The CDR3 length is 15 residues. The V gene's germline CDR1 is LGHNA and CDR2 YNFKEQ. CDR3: CTSSQEEKGTDTQYF. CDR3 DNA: TGTACCAGCAGCCAAGAAGAAAAGGGCACAGATACGCAGTATTTT.

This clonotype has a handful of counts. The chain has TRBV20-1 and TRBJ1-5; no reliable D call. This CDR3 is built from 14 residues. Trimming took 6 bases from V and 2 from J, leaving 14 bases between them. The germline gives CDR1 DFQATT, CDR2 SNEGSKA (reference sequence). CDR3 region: CSAPARMGNQPQHF. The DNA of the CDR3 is TGCAGTGCCCCCGCCCGTATGGGCAATCAGCCCCAGCATTTT.

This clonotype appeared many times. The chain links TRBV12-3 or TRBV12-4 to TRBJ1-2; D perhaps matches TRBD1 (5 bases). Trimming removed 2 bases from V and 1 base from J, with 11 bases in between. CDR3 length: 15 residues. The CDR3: CASSLSGTNNYGYTF. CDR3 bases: TGTGCCAGCAGTTTATCGGGGACTAATAACTATGGCTACACCTTC.

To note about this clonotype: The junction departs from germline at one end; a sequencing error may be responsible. The CDR3 here is CASSYSGIVGVYDEQFF. The CDR3 DNA sequence: TGTGCCAGCAGTTACTCCGGAATAGTGGGCGTCTACGATGAGCAGTTCTTC. The chain combines TRBV6-6 with TRBJ2-1, with D hard to call. The CDR3 runs 17 residues. Germline CDR1 and CDR2: MNHNY and SVGAGI (reference sequence).

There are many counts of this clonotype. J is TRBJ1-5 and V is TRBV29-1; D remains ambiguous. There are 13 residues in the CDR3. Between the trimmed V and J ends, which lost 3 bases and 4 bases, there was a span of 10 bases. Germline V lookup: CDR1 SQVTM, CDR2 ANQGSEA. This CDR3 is CSVDAGPNQPQHF. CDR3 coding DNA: TGCAGCGTTGACGCAGGACCTAATCAGCCCCAGCATTTT.

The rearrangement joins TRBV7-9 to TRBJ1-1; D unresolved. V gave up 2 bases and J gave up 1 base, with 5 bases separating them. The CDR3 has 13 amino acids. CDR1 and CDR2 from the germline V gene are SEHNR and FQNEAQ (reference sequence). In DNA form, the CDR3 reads TGTGCCAGCAGCTTATATGGGAACACTGAAGCTTTCTTT. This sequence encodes CASSLYGNTEAFF.

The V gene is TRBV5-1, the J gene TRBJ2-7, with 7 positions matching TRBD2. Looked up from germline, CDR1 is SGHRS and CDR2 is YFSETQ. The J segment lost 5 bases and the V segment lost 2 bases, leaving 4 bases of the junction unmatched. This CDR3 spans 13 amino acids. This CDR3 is CASSFPAGDEQYF. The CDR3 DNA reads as TGCGCCAGCAGCTTCCCGGCGGGGGACGAGCAGTACTTC.

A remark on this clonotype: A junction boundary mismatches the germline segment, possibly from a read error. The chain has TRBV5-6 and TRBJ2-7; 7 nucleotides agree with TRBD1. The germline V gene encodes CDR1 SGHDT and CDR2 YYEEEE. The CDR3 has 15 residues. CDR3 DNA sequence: TGTGCCGGCAGCCTCGATAATAGGGGGCTCCACGAGCAGTACTTC. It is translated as CAGSLDNRGLHEQYF.

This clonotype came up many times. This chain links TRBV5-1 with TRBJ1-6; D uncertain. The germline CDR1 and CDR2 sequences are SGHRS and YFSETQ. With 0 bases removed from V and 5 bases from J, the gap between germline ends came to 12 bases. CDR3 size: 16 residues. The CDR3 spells CASSLGPGIDNSPLHF. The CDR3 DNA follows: TGCGCCAGCAGCTTGGGGCCGGGTATAGATAATTCACCCCTCCACTTT.

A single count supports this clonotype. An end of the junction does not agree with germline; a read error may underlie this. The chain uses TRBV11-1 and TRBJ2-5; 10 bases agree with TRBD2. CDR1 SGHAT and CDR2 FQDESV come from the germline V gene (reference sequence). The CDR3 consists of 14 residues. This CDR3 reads CASRYPLAGETQYF. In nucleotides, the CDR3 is TGTGCCAGCCGTTATCCGCTAGCGGGGGAGACCCAGTATTTC.

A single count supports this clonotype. CDR3 coding DNA: TGCAGCGTATCAGTGCGGGAAGGTTTTACAGATACGCAGTATTTT. It yields the protein CSVSVREGFTDTQYF. This rearrangement joins TRBV29-1 to TRBJ2-3; D might be TRBD2 (6 bases). CDR1 and CDR2 from the germline V gene are SQVTM and ANQGSEA. The CDR3 spans 15 residues. V was clipped by 6 bases and J by 3 bases, with 19 bases between them.

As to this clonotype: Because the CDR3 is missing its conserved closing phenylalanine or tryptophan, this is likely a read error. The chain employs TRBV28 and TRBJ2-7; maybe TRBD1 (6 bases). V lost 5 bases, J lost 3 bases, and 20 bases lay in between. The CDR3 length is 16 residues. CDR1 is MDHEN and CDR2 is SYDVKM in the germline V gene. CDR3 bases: TGTGCCAGCAGTCACGCCCGACAGGAGGTCTGCTACGAGCAGTACTTA. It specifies CASSHARQEVCYEQYL.

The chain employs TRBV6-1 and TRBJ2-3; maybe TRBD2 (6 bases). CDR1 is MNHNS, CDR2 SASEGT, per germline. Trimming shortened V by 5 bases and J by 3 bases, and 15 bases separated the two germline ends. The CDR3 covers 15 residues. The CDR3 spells CASSPAGIGTDTQYF. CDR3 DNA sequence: TGTGCCAGCAGTCCGGCGGGGATAGGAACAGATACGCAGTATTTT.

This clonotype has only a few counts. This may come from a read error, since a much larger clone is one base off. CDR3 nucleotide sequence: TGTGCCAGCAATTTAGAGACAGGGGGCGGCTACACCTTC. Translated, it gives CASNLETGGGYTF. V is TRBV6-5 and J is TRBJ1-2; TRBD1 aligns across 10 bases. Germline loops: CDR1 MNHEY, CDR2 SVGAGI. V trimming: 7 bases; J trimming: 8 bases; junction bases outside the gene matches: 7. This CDR3 has 13 residues.

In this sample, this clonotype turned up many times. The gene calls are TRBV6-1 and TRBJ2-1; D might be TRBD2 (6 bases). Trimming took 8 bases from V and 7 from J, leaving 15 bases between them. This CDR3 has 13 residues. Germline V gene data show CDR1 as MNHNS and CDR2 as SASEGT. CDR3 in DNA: TGTGCCAGCGGGCGGGACTGGAGGAATGAGCAGTTCTTC. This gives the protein CASGRDWRNEQFF.